The clone carrying this TCR beta chain has just one count. As handled by the study authors: Reference gene primer amplification yielded estimated nucleated cell counts. TCRdb's table, derived via immunoSEQ multiplex PCR, lists solely in-frame clones and lacks some. V and J calls and clone size come straight from that table; D and trimming were deduced from the DNA. The sample yields roughly 66,000 clones, about 91% seen once. The CDR3 extends over 17 amino acids. V shed 4 bases and J shed 0 bases, with 19 bases lying between them. From germline, CDR1 is LGHNA and CDR2 YSLEER. The sample comes from a study of blood T cell repertoires in COVID-19.

V usage is TRBV4-3 and J usage is TRBJ2-7; perhaps TRBD2 as D (5 bases). The TCR originated in a human donor in a cohort sampled during active COVID-19. Sequenced: peripheral blood. The CDR3 spells CASSPSGGQTPSYEQYF. CDR3 sequence (DNA): TGCGCCAGCAGCCCTTCGGGCGGGCAGACTCCCTCCTACGAGCAGTACTTC.